A single sample gave rise to the 22 T cell receptor beta chains below, sequenced in a study of blood T cells in healthy people across ages. Primers used in a second PCR of about 7 to 11 cycles were a sample-barcoded 5' primer and a J-beta primer mix. TCRdb re-derived calls from the 5' RACE reads in MiXCR, one entry per CDR3 protein. Here the sample spans hundreds of thousands of distinct CDR3 sequences, 58% being singletons. The sample comprised blood. The receptors here all came from a man aged 60 to 69 in good health.

This clonotype was detected many times. The rearrangement joins TRBV6-6 to TRBJ1-1, with 7 bases matching TRBD1. The germline gives CDR1 MNHNY, CDR2 SVGAGI (reference sequence). The CDR3 sequence is 17 residues long. With 4 bases clipped from V and 3 bases from J, the junction kept 14 bases outside the gene matches. The CDR3, as DNA: TGTGCCAGCAGTTTCGGGGGGAGAGGGGGCGCGGACACTGAAGCTTTCTTT. Translating gives CASSFGGRGGADTEAFF.

The CDR3 sequence is CASSSPRDTFNEKLFF. CDR3 sequence (DNA): TGTGCCAGCAGTTCCCCCCGGGACACCTTTAATGAAAAACTGTTTTTT. This chain uses TRBV28 with TRBJ1-4; D may be TRBD1 (6 bases). The CDR3 is made up of 16 amino acids. Germline V gives CDR1 MDHEN, CDR2 SYDVKM. V was pared by 4 bases and J by 4 bases, with 16 bases between.

The chain couples TRBV27 to TRBJ1-6, with D possibly matching TRBD1 (5 bases). The CDR3 spans 13 residues. Germline CDR1 MNHEY, CDR2 SMNVEV (reference sequence). With 6 bases removed from V and 8 bases from J, the gap between germline ends came to 11 bases. DNA of the CDR3: TGTGCCAGCAGGGGGACGGGGGATTCACCCCTCCACTTT. Its translation is CASRGTGDSPLHF.

This clonotype was counted between two and nine times. The J gene is TRBJ2-7, the V gene TRBV4-2, with 8 bases aligning to TRBD2. Looked up from germline, CDR1 is LGHNA and CDR2 is YNFKEQ. The CDR3 loop spans 15 amino acids. The V and J ends lost 5 bases and 4 bases, in that order; junction bases with no gene match: 10. CDR3 region: CASSDLGTSIYEQYF. For the CDR3, the DNA is TGTGCCAGCAGCGATCTAGGGACTAGTATTTACGAGCAGTACTTC.

The chain recombines TRBV20-1 with TRBJ1-3, with a possible D match to TRBD1 (5 bases). CDR1 is DFQATT, CDR2 SNEGSKA, per germline (reference sequence). Deletions cut 6 bases from V and 7 bases from J, with 10 bases between. The CDR3 covers 11 residues. CDR3 region: CSAPRQNTIYF. CDR3 DNA sequence: TGCAGTGCCCCTAGACAGAACACCATATATTTT.

This clonotype showed up just a few times. This chain joins TRBV29-1 and TRBJ2-1, with D possibly being TRBD2 (6 bases). Per the germline V gene, CDR1 is SQVTM and CDR2 is ANQGSEA. The CDR3 contains 11 residues. The CDR3 reads CRGGTYNEQFF. As DNA, the CDR3 is TGCAGAGGAGGGACTTACAATGAGCAGTTCTTC.

CDR3 DNA: TGCAGCGTTGAACACCAACAGGGTTGGGAGACCCAGTACTTC. Residues: CSVEHQQGWETQYF. This chain uses TRBV29-1 with TRBJ2-5, with D perhaps matching TRBD1 (6 bases). Deletions cut 2 bases from V and 5 bases from J, with 15 bases between. The CDR3 length is 14 residues. The germline CDR1 and CDR2 sequences are SQVTM and ANQGSEA.

The chain employs TRBV6-1 and TRBJ2-5, with 8 nucleotides matching TRBD2. The DNA matches TRBJ2-7 better at its end, which makes the J call doubtful. CDR1 and CDR2 from the germline V gene are MNHNS and SASEGT. The CDR3 loop spans 14 amino acids. CDR3 sequence (DNA): TGTGCCAGCAGTGAGGTCGGGAGGGGCGACGAGCAGTACTTC. Protein sequence: CASSEVGRGDEQYF.

This clonotype was seen only a few times. The chain recombines TRBV9 with TRBJ2-4; D not resolved. The CDR3 extends over 14 amino acids. Trimming took off 2 bases at V and 0 bases at J, with 6 bases between the two ends. The V gene's germline CDR1 is SGDLS and CDR2 YYNGEE. CDR3 nucleotides: TGTGCCAGCAGCGTTGGGGTAGCCAAAAACATTCAGTACTTC. Translated, it gives CASSVGVAKNIQYF. Full variable domain (rest looked up from reference TRBV9 and TRBJ2-4): DSGVTQTPKHLITATGQRVTLRCSPRSGDLSVYWYQQSLDQGLQFLIQYYNGEERAKGNILERFSAQQFPDLHSELNLSSLELGDSALYFCASSVGVAKNIQYFGAGTRLSVL.

CDR3 nucleotides: TGTGCCAGCAGTTACGTCCGGACTCTGAACACTGAAGCTTTCTTT. Amino acids: CASSYVRTLNTEAFF. The chain is built from TRBV6-5 and TRBJ1-1; no clear D. V gave up 2 bases and J gave up 0 bases, with 10 bases separating them. The germline CDR1 and CDR2 sequences are MNHEY and SVGAGI. The CDR3 length is 15 residues.

In regard to this clonotype: The conserved final phenylalanine or tryptophan is absent from the CDR3, which likely points to a read error. It is unclear where the CDR3 begins or ends on the DNA, so no DNA is shown, and the CDR3 is as TCRdb lists it. This chain uses TRBV29-1 with TRBJ2-5. Germline V lookup: CDR1 SQVTM, CDR2 ANQGSEA. The CDR3 length is 8 residues, termini included. CDR3 in amino acids: CSVEVQDY.

This clonotype was detected ten times or more. The chain combines TRBV11-2 with TRBJ2-7, with TRBD2 matching 8 bases. The ends lost 0 bases at V and 4 bases at J; junction bases unmatched: 5. CDR3 length: 15 amino acids. Germline values: CDR1 SGHAT, CDR2 FQNNGV. The CDR3 DNA reads TGTGCCAGCAGCTTAGAAATATCTAGCGGGTACGAGCAGTACTTC. Encoded protein: CASSLEISSGYEQYF.

This chain links TRBV29-1 with TRBJ1-2; D uncertain. This CDR3 has 14 amino acids. V lost 7 bases and J 0 bases, leaving 15 bases between the germline ends. CDR1 and CDR2 from the germline V gene are SQVTM and ANQGSEA. CDR3 residues: CSAPKDPSNYGYTF. In DNA form, the CDR3 reads TGCAGCGCTCCTAAGGACCCGTCTAACTATGGCTACACCTTC.

The chain joins TRBV4-1 to TRBJ2-5; D might be TRBD1 (5 bases). TRBJ2-7 explains the end of the DNA better; the J call may be wrong. The CDR3 sequence is 13 residues long. Germline V gene lookup returns CDR1 MGHRA and CDR2 YSYEKL. CDR3 amino acids: CASSQYAGYEQYF. The CDR3 nucleotides read TGCGCCAGCAGCCAATATGCAGGGTACGAGCAGTACTTC.

The chain employs TRBV12-3 or TRBV12-4 and TRBJ2-1, with D possibly matching TRBD1 (5 bases). CDR3 size: 15 residues. The V and J ends lost 6 bases and 6 bases respectively, with 18 bases between them. The CDR3 loop is CASSQDSAVINEQFF. The CDR3 DNA is TGTGCCAGCAGCCAAGACAGTGCGGTTATCAATGAGCAGTTCTTC.

The chain employs TRBV6-1 and TRBJ1-2; maybe TRBD1 (5 bases). This CDR3 region has 14 residues. V dropped 1 base and J dropped 1 base, with 7 bases sitting between them. Germline V gene sequence: CDR1 MNHNS, CDR2 SASEGT. Here the CDR3 reads CASSEGTNNYGYTF. CDR3 in DNA: TGTGCCAGCAGTGAAGGGACAAATAACTATGGCTACACCTTC.

The chain recombines TRBV5-1 with TRBJ1-6, with 7 bases that match TRBD1. CDR3 size: 17 residues. The junction had 10 bases not matched to a gene; V was cut back by 0 bases and J by 7 bases. Germline V lookup: CDR1 SGHRS, CDR2 YFSETQ. CDR3 sequence reads: CASSLEGAGRANSPLHF. The CDR3 DNA follows: TGCGCCAGCAGCTTGGAGGGGGCAGGGCGCGCGAATTCACCCCTCCACTTT.

This clonotype was seen more than once but under ten times. This chain connects TRBV3-1 to TRBJ2-7; TRBD2 matches 12 bases. Germline V gene data show CDR1 as LGHDT and CDR2 as YNNKEL (reference sequence). With V trimmed by 4 bases and J by 3 bases, 7 bases remained unmatched. CDR3 size: 16 residues. This CDR3 is CASSPRTSGALYEQYF. The DNA for the CDR3 is TGTGCCAGCAGCCCACGGACTAGCGGGGCCCTCTACGAGCAGTACTTC.

This clonotype was counted ten times or more. The genes are TRBV29-1 and TRBJ2-1; 9 bases are shared with TRBD2. After removal of 7 bases from V and 7 bases from J, the junction contained 8 bases not matched to a gene. Germline loops: CDR1 SQVTM, CDR2 ANQGSEA. The CDR3 runs to 13 residues. The DNA for the CDR3 is TGCAGCGCCCAGAGGGCGGGGGGGAATGAGCAGTTCTTC. It yields the protein CSAQRAGGNEQFF.

The chain has TRBV7-9 and TRBJ1-2; no definite D call. CDR1 SEHNR and CDR2 FQNEAQ come from the germline V gene (reference sequence). The ends were cut back, 5 bases at V and 5 bases at J, with 12 bases in the middle. The CDR3 covers 13 residues. The CDR3 DNA is TGTGCCAGCAGCCCTACAGAACAATATGGCTACACCTTC. Translation: CASSPTEQYGYTF. The complete variable domain, with remaining parts taken from reference TRBV7-9 and TRBJ1-2, reads DTGVSQNPRHKITKRGQNVTFRCDPISEHNRLYWYRQTLGQGPEFLTYFQNEAQLEKSRLLSDRFSAERPKGSFSTLEIQRTEQGDSAMYLCASSPTEQYGYTFGSGTRLTVV.

The V call is TRBV20-1, the J call TRBJ1-2, with 7 bases identical to TRBD1. The CDR3 loop spans 17 amino acids. Germline lookup yields CDR1 DFQATT and CDR2 SNEGSKA (reference sequence). J was trimmed by 4 bases and V by 0 bases; bases with no gene match: 14. CDR3 nucleotide sequence: TGCAGTGCTAGAGATCCAGCTTCAGGGGGTCGGATCTATGGCTACACCTTC. This gives the protein CSARDPASGGRIYGYTF.

The rearrangement joins TRBV27 to TRBJ1-1, with 10 bases matching TRBD1. CDR1 is MNHEY, CDR2 SMNVEV, per germline (reference sequence). With V trimmed by 6 bases and J by 10 bases, 5 bases remained unmatched. The CDR3 totals 12 residues. The CDR3 loop is CASRGQGLVAFF. CDR3 nucleotides: TGTGCCAGCAGGGGACAGGGGCTCGTAGCTTTCTTT.